The present T cell receptor beta chain was sequenced within a study of blood T cell repertoires in COVID-19. Across the study: COVID-19 samples from acute and convalescent phases originated in the United States, Italy and Spain.

Germline V gives CDR1 SGHNT, CDR2 YYREEE (reference sequence). This CDR3 is 13 amino acids long. V was cut by 3 bases and J by 8 bases, with 14 bases left in between. As originally analysed: Amplified reference gene primers provided the basis for estimating nucleated cell counts. Assay used: immunoSEQ multiplex PCR; TCRdb lists only in-frame clones, some missing. Clone size and the V and J calls come from that table; the DNA yielded D and trimming. Seen here are roughly 200,000 clones, approximately 80% observed once, and the top ten hold about a fifth. J is TRBJ1-2 and V is TRBV5-4, with D tentatively TRBD1 (5 bases). The specimen was peripheral blood. This sequence was found in a human donor in a cohort sampled during active COVID-19. CDR3 in amino acids: CASSSGWSGGYTF. CDR3 nucleotides: TGTGCCAGCAGCTCAGGGTGGTCAGGAGGCTACACCTTC.